This T cell receptor (beta chain) is drawn from a study of control samples from healthy donors and cancer patients. The CDR3 is 15 amino acids. CDR1 SGHRS and CDR2 YFSETQ come from the germline V gene. V was clipped by 0 bases and J by 5 bases, with 14 bases between them. Sequencing was performed with immunoSEQ multiplex PCR; in TCRdb, only in-frame clones are kept and a portion is missing. The sample records approximately 180,000 clones, approximately 94% being singletons. This TCR was sampled from a woman aged 18-29 years in good health. The chain carries TRBV5-1 and TRBJ2-5; D is possibly TRBD1 (5 bases). Sequencing was done on a sample of blood. In DNA, the CDR3 is TGCGCCAGCAGCTTGGAGGCAGGGCTGTGGGAGACCCAGTACTTC. This codes for CASSLEAGLWETQYF.